The 7 T cell receptor beta chains presented below share a single source sample, sequenced in a study of T cells in Graves' hyperthyroidism and ophthalmopathy. The TCR beta CDR3 regions underwent amplification using RNA transcripts as the source. A set of HTBI primers served as the primers for a first-round RT-PCR of the TCR CDR3. TCRdb reprocessed the multiplex PCR reads with MiXCR, giving one entry per CDR3 protein. The sample records about 250,000 distinct CDR3 sequences, over 20% being singletons. Material for sequencing was blood. The receptors here all came from a man aged 30 to 39 with Graves' ophthalmopathy.

This clonotype was picked up many times. V gene TRBV20-1 combines with J gene TRBJ2-3; D might be TRBD1 (5 bases). This CDR3 comprises 12 residues. The germline V and J ends were trimmed by 3 bases and 1 base, with 5 bases remaining between them. The germline V gene encodes CDR1 DFQATT and CDR2 SNEGSKA (reference sequence). The DNA for the CDR3 is TGCAGTGCTAGCAGGGGCACAGATACGCAGTATTTT. Encoded protein: CSASRGTDTQYF.

The genes are TRBV11-1 and TRBJ2-1, with a weak D call TRBD1 (7 bases). Germline V gene sequence: CDR1 SGHAT, CDR2 FQDESV (reference sequence). Deletions cut 3 bases from V and 8 bases from J, with 20 bases between. CDR3 length equals 16 residues. This chain's CDR3 is CASSFASRAGGYEQFF. The DNA of the CDR3 is TGTGCCAGCAGCTTTGCTAGTCGTGCAGGGGGGTATGAGCAGTTCTTC. The full variable domain, in which reference TRBV11-1 and TRBJ2-1 provide the parts outside the CDR3, is EAEVAQSPRYKITEKSQAVAFWCDPISGHATLYWYRQILGQGPELLVQFQDESVVDDSQLPKDRFSAERLKGVDSTLKIQPAELGDSAMYLCASSFASRAGGYEQFFGPGTRLTVL.

This clonotype was observed at least ten times. CDR3 in amino acids: CASSPPQGNYEQYF. For the CDR3, the DNA is TGTGCCAGCTCACCACCCCAGGGGAACTACGAGCAGTACTTC. The chain recombines TRBV18 with TRBJ2-7, with TRBD1 as a possible D gene (6 bases). Germline CDR1 KGHSH, CDR2 LQKENI. Trimming shortened V by 0 bases and J by 3 bases, and 9 bases separated the two germline ends. The CDR3 runs 14 residues.

This clonotype was counted only a few times. This rearrangement joins TRBV7-9 to TRBJ1-2; D remains unclear. There are 16 residues in the CDR3. Germline values: CDR1 SEHNR, CDR2 FQNEAQ (reference sequence). Trimming stripped 3 bases from V and 0 bases from J, with 14 bases between. The CDR3 reads CASSFGQARANYGYTF. For the CDR3, the DNA is TGTGCCAGCAGCTTCGGGCAGGCTAGGGCTAACTATGGCTACACCTTC.

This clonotype was seen repeatedly, ten times or more. The chain uses TRBV3-1 and TRBJ2-1; the D gene is possibly TRBD1 (6 bases). The CDR3 sequence is 17 residues long. Deletions cut 2 bases from V and 4 bases from J, with 18 bases between. CDR1 and CDR2 (germline): LGHDT, YNNKEL (reference sequence). The CDR3 is CASSQRQGRTVYNEQFF. CDR3 coding DNA: TGTGCCAGCAGCCAACGTCAGGGTCGGACAGTTTACAATGAGCAGTTCTTC.

This clonotype turned up a few times. The chain has TRBV7-9 and TRBJ2-3, with TRBD2 matching 12 bases. The J segment lost 4 bases and the V segment lost 5 bases, leaving 16 bases of the junction unmatched. CDR3 size: 19 residues. Germline V gene data show CDR1 as SEHNR and CDR2 as FQNEAQ (reference sequence). The CDR3 DNA is TGTGCCAGCAGCCCCTATGGGGGGGCGAGACTAGCGGGAGCAGATACGCAGTATTTT. It yields the protein CASSPYGGARLAGADTQYF.

This clonotype was seen many times. DNA of the CDR3: TGTGCCAGCAGCCAAGATTCCCCTAGCGGGAGATTAAATGAGCAGTTCTTC. This encodes CASSQDSPSGRLNEQFF. The rearrangement joins TRBV3-1 to TRBJ2-1; 10 bases map to TRBD2. Germline CDR1 LGHDT, CDR2 YNNKEL (reference sequence). The junction had 9 bases not matched to a gene; V was cut back by 0 bases and J by 7 bases. This CDR3 comprises 17 residues.